Below are 16 T cell receptor beta chains sequenced from a single sample in a study of control samples from healthy donors and cancer patients. The repertoire was sequenced with immunoSEQ multiplex PCR; TCRdb's copy has only in-frame clones and lacks some. The table has 70,000 to 80,000 clones, about 90% seen once. The material sequenced was PBMCs. These receptor sequences come from a woman aged 60-70 years with head and neck cancer.

This clone was observed a single time. V and J are TRBV12-5 and TRBJ2-1; a possible D gene is TRBD2 (5 bases). CDR1 is LGHNT and CDR2 is FRNRAP in the germline V gene. The length of the CDR3 is 14 residues. V was pared by 6 bases and J by 8 bases, with 17 bases between. The CDR3 loop is CASGTTGIRDEQFF. The DNA for the CDR3 is TGTGCTAGTGGCACTACCGGGATTCGCGATGAGCAGTTCTTC.

J is TRBJ1-5 and V is TRBV5-1; D remains unclear. CDR3 length: 10 residues. Germline V CDR1 and CDR2: SGHRS, YFSETQ. Trimming took off 1 base at V and 9 bases at J, with 2 bases between the two ends. The CDR3 spells CASSLWPQHF. DNA for the CDR3: TGCGCCAGCAGCTTGTGGCCCCAGCATTTT.

In this sample, this clone turned up once. The genes are TRBV4-1 and TRBJ2-1, with 8 bases that match TRBD2. Looked up from germline, CDR1 is MGHRA and CDR2 is YSYEKL. The CDR3 contains 17 residues. V was pared by 1 base and J by 4 bases, with 9 bases of the junction left unmatched. CDR3 in amino acids: CASSQAGTRSVYNEQFF. For the CDR3, the DNA is TGCGCCAGCAGCCAAGCCGGGACTAGAAGTGTTTACAATGAGCAGTTCTTC.

The chain combines TRBV9 with TRBJ2-2; TRBD2 matches 10 bases. V was pared by 4 bases and J by 1 base, with 4 bases of the junction left unmatched. The CDR3 length is 16 residues. CDR1 SGDLS and CDR2 YYNGEE come from the germline V gene. DNA of the CDR3: TGTGCCAGCAGCTCCCGGACTAGCGGGAACACCGGGGAGCTGTTTTTT. Encoded protein: CASSSRTSGNTGELFF.

The rearrangement joins TRBV5-1 to TRBJ2-7, with 7 bases that match TRBD1. Germline V gene data show CDR1 as SGHRS and CDR2 as YFSETQ. The V and J ends lost 1 base and 1 base, in that order; junction bases with no gene match: 5. This CDR3 is built from 15 residues. CDR3 sequence reads: CASSLYRGNSYEQYF. In DNA form, the CDR3 reads TGCGCCAGCAGCTTGTACAGGGGCAATTCCTACGAGCAGTACTTC.

The chain employs TRBV5-4 and TRBJ2-1, with 11 bases fitting TRBD2. CDR1 and CDR2 from the germline V gene are SGHNT and YYREEE (reference sequence). With 5 bases clipped from V and 2 bases from J, the junction kept 6 bases outside the gene matches. This CDR3 is built from 16 residues. DNA for the CDR3: TGTGCCAGCAGTGGGATAGCGGGAGGGGCCTACAATGAGCAGTTCTTC. Translating it yields CASSGIAGGAYNEQFF. Full variable domain (rest looked up from reference TRBV5-4 and TRBJ2-1): ETGVTQSPTHLIKTRGQQVTLRCSSQSGHNTVSWYQQALGQGPQFIFQYYREEENGRGNFPPRFSGLQFPNYSSELNVNALELDDSALYLCASSGIAGGAYNEQFFGPGTRLTVL.

This sequence joins TRBV14 and TRBJ2-4, with TRBD2 matching 9 bases. CDR1 SGHDN and CDR2 FVKESK come from the germline V gene. The CDR3 length is 20 residues. Trimming took 2 bases from V and 0 from J; bases not matched to a gene: 14. CDR3 sequence (DNA): TGTGCCAGCAGCCAATTTATGCTAGCGGGAAAAGGACTAGCCAAAAACATTCAGTACTTC. This sequence encodes CASSQFMLAGKGLAKNIQYF.

On this clone itself: Germline is not matched at one junction end, which may reflect a read error. The genes are TRBV5-5 and TRBJ1-6; 7 nucleotides agree with TRBD1. CDR3 size: 15 residues. Germline values: CDR1 SGHKS, CDR2 YYEKEE (reference sequence). The chain's CDR3 is CASSLGQGNNSPLHF. DNA for the CDR3: TGTGCCAGCAGCTTGGGACAGGGTAATAACTCACCCCTCCACTTT.

The V and J genes are TRBV21-1 and TRBJ2-5. TRBV21-1 is shown as a pseudogene. This CDR3 is 10 amino acids long. CDR3 sequence (DNA): TGTGGGGAAGGGGAGGAGACCCAGTACTTC. Amino acids: CGEGEETQYF.

CDR3 in DNA: TGTGCCAGCAGCGCAGGGTTGTCACCCCTCCACTTT. Its protein is CASSAGLSPLHF. V is TRBV11-2 and J is TRBJ1-6, with a possible D match to TRBD1 (5 bases). Germline values: CDR1 SGHAT, CDR2 FQNNGV. This CDR3 spans 12 amino acids. Trimming pared 5 bases from V and 10 bases from J, leaving 9 bases between.

The gene calls are TRBV2 and TRBJ2-1, with a possible D match to TRBD2 (5 bases). The CDR3 totals 14 residues. Germline V CDR1 and CDR2: SNHLY, FYNNEI. The V end lost 5 bases, the J end lost 4 bases, and 12 bases lay between the germline ends. The CDR3 DNA reads TGTGCCAGCAGTCTCCTTGTAGCGTACAATGAGCAGTTCTTC. This encodes CASSLLVAYNEQFF.

The rearrangement links TRBV30 to TRBJ1-5; no clear D gene. The CDR3 consists of 13 residues. The V end was cut by 3 bases, the J end by 3 bases, with 9 bases between. Germline V lookup: CDR1 GTSNPN, CDR2 SVGIG (reference sequence). DNA for the CDR3: TGTGCCTGGAGAGGACGGGACAATCAGCCCCAGCATTTT. Translation gives CAWRGRDNQPQHF.

Details on this clone: An end of the junction differs from the germline gene, which may be a read error. The gene calls are TRBV2 and TRBJ1-2; TRBD1 matches 9 bases. The CDR3 length is 14 residues. Germline CDR1 reads SNHLY; CDR2 reads FYNNEI. For the CDR3, the DNA is TGTGCCAGCAGTGAAGAGCGGGACAGGGAAGACTGCGCCTTC. This encodes CASSEERDREDCAF.

The chain joins TRBV19 to TRBJ2-2; 11 bases map to TRBD2. This CDR3 is built from 14 residues. The germline V gene has CDR1 LNHDA and CDR2 SQIVND (reference sequence). V lost 9 bases, J lost 3 bases, and 3 bases stayed unmatched. CDR3 region: CASGTSGYTGELFF. The DNA of the CDR3 is TGTGCCAGCGGGACTAGCGGATACACCGGGGAGCTGTTTTTT. The complete variable domain, with remaining parts taken from reference TRBV19 and TRBJ2-2, reads DGGITQSPKYLFRKEGQNVTLSCEQNLNHDAMYWYRQDPGQGLRLIYYSQIVNDFQKGDIAEGYSVSREKKESFPLTVTSAQKNPTAFYLCASGTSGYTGELFFGEGSRLTVL.

The V and J genes are TRBV5-1 and TRBJ2-5; 8 bases are shared with TRBD2. The J segment lost 5 bases and the V segment lost 3 bases, leaving 6 bases of the junction unmatched. This CDR3 region has 14 residues. Germline V gives CDR1 SGHRS, CDR2 YFSETQ. The CDR3 bases are TGCGCCAGCAGCTACTCAGCGGGAGTTGAGACCCAGTACTTC. Protein product: CASSYSAGVETQYF.

As to this clone: Because the CDR3's place on the DNA is in doubt, the DNA is left out and the CDR3 is given as listed by TCRdb. This chain links TRBV28 with TRBJ1-1. The CDR3 length equals 11 residues, ends included. CDR1 and CDR2 (germline): MDHEN, SYDVKM. The CDR3 protein is CASILGTEAFF.